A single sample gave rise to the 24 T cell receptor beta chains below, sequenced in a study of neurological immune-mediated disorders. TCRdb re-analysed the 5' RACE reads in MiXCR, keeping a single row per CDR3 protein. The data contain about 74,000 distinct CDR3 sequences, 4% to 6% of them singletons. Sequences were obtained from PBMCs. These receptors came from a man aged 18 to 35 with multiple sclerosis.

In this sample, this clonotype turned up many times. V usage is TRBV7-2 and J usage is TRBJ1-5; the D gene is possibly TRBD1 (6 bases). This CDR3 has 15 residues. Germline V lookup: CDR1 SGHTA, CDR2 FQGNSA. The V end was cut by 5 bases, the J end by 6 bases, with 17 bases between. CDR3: CASSRGTREGQPQHF. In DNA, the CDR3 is TGTGCCAGCAGCCGCGGGACACGGGAGGGTCAGCCCCAGCATTTT.

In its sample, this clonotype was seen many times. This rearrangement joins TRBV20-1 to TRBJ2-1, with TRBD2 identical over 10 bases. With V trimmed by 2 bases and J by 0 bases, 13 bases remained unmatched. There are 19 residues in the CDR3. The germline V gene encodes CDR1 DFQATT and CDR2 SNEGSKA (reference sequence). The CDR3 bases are TGCAGTGCTAGAAAACCGGGACTAGCGTTTCTAGTCTCCTACAATGAGCAGTTCTTC. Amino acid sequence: CSARKPGLAFLVSYNEQFF.

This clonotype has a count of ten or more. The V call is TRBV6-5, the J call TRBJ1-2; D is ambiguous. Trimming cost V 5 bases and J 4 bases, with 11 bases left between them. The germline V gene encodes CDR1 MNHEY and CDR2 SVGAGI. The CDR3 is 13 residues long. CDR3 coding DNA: TGTGCCAGCAGTGGGCGGTGGGGCTATGGCTACACCTTC. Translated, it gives CASSGRWGYGYTF.

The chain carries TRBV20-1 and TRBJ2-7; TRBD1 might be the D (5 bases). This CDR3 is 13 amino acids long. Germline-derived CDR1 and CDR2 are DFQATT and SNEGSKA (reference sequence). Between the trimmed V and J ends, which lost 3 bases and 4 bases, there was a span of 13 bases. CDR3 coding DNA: TGCAGTGCTAGCTTGCAGACAGCTTACGAGCAGTACTTC. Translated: CSASLQTAYEQYF.

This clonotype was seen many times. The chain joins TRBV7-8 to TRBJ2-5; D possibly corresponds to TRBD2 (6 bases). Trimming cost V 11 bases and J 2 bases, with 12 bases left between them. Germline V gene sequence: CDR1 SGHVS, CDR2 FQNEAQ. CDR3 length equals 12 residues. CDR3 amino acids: CAFGGGQETQYF. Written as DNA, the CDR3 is TGTGCCTTCGGGGGAGGACAAGAGACCCAGTACTTC.

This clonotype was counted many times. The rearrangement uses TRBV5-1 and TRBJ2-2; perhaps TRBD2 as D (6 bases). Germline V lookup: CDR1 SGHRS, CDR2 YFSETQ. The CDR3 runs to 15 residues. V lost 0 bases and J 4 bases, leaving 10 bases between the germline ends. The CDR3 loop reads CASSLAQGGTGELFF. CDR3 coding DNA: TGCGCCAGCAGCTTGGCGCAGGGAGGCACCGGGGAGCTGTTTTTT.

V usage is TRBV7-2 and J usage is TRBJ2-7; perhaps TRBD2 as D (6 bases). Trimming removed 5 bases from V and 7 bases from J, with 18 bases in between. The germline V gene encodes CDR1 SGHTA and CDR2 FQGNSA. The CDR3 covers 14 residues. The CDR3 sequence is CASSPSRGWVEQYF. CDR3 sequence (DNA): TGTGCCAGCAGCCCTTCGCGGGGTTGGGTAGAGCAGTACTTC.

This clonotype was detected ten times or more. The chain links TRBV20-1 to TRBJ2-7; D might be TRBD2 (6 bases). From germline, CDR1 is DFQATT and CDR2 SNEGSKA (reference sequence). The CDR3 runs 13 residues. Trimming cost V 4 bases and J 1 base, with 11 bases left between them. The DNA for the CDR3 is TGCAGTGCTACCCTGACTAGTTCCTACGAGCAGTACTTC. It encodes CSATLTSSYEQYF.

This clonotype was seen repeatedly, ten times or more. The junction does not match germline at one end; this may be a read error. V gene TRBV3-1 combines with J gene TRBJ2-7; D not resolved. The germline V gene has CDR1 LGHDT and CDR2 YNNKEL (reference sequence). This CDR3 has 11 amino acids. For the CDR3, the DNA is TGTGCCAGCAGCCAAGTGGGGTGGCTAACCTTC. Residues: CASSQVGWLTF.

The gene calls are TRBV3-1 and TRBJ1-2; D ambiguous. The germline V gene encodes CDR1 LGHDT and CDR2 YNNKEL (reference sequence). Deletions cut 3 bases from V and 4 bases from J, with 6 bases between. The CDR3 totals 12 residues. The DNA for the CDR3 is TGTGCCAGCAGCCAGAGGCCCTATGGCTACACCTTC. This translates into CASSQRPYGYTF.

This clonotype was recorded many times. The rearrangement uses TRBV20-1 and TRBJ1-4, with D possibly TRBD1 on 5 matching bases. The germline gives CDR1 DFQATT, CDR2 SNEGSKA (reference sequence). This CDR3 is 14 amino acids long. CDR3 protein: CTSPGTDPNEKLFF. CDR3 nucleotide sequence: TGCACCTCCCCGGGGACCGACCCTAATGAAAAACTGTTTTTT.

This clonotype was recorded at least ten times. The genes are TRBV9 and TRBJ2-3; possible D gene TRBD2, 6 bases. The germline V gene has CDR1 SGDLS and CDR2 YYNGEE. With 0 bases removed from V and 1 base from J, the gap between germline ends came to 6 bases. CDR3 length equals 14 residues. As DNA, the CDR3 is TGTGCCAGCAGCGTAGGGAGGGGCACAGATACGCAGTATTTT. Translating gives CASSVGRGTDTQYF.

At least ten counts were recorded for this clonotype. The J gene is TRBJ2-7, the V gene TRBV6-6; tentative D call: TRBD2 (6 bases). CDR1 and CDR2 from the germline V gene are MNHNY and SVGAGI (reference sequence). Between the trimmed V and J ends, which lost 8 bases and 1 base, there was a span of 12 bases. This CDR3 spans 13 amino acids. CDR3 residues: CASVNGGSYEQYF. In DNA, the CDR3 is TGTGCCAGCGTCAACGGGGGTTCCTACGAGCAGTACTTC.

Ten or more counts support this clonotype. The CDR3 bases are TGTGCCAGCAGCGTAAATGAGGGTAAAGCTTTCTTT. The encoded protein is CASSVNEGKAFF. The V gene is TRBV9, the J gene TRBJ1-1; no firm D call. V lost 1 base and J 9 bases, leaving 10 bases between the germline ends. The CDR3 runs to 12 residues. Germline CDR1 and CDR2: SGDLS and YYNGEE.

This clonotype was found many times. The DNA for the CDR3 is TGCAGTGCTAGAGACCCTGGACTAGCGGGGGGAGGTTTGAATACGCAGTATTTT. It translates to CSARDPGLAGGGLNTQYF. The chain uses TRBV20-1 and TRBJ2-3; TRBD2 agrees at 14 bases. The CDR3 has 18 amino acids. The V gene's germline CDR1 is DFQATT and CDR2 SNEGSKA (reference sequence). With V trimmed by 0 bases and J by 7 bases, 12 bases remained unmatched.

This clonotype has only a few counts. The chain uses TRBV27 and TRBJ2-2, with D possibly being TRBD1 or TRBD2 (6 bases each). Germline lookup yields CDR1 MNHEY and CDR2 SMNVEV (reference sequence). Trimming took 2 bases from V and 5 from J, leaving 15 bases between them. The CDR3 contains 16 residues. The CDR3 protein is CASSLLQGGGTGELFF. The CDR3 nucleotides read TGTGCCAGCAGTTTACTACAGGGCGGAGGGACCGGGGAGCTGTTTTTT.

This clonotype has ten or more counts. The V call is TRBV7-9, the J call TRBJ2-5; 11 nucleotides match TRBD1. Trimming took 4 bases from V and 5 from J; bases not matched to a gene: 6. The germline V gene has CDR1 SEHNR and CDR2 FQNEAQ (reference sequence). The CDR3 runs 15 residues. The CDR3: CASSYGQGAGETQYF. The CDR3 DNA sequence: TGTGCCAGCAGCTACGGACAGGGGGCGGGTGAGACCCAGTACTTC.

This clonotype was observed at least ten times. This CDR3 is CSASGIVGLRYEQYF. The CDR3 DNA reads TGCAGTGCTAGCGGTATAGTCGGGCTTCGTTACGAGCAGTACTTC. This chain connects TRBV20-1 to TRBJ2-7; the D is unclear. V lost 3 bases, J lost 4 bases, and 19 bases lay in between. Germline V gives CDR1 DFQATT, CDR2 SNEGSKA (reference sequence). The CDR3 is 15 amino acids.

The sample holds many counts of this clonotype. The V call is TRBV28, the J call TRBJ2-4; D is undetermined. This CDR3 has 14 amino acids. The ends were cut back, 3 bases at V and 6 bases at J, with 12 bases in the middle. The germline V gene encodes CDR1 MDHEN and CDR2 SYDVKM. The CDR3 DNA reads TGTGCCAGCAGTTTCCAAGACGGATTAAACATTCAGTACTTC. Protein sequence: CASSFQDGLNIQYF.

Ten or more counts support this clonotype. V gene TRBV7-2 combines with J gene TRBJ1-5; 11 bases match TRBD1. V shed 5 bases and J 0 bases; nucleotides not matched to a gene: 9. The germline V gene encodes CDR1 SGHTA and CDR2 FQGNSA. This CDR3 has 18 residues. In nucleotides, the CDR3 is TGTGCCAGCAGCGCCTGGGACAGGGGGTTTAGTAGCAATCAGCCCCAGCATTTT. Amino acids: CASSAWDRGFSSNQPQHF. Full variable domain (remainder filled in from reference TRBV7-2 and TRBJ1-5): GAGVSQSPSNKVTEKGKDVELRCDPISGHTALYWYRQSLGQGLEFLIYFQGNSAPDKSGLPSDRFSAERTGGSVSTLTIQRTQQEDSAVYLCASSAWDRGFSSNQPQHFGDGTRLSIL.

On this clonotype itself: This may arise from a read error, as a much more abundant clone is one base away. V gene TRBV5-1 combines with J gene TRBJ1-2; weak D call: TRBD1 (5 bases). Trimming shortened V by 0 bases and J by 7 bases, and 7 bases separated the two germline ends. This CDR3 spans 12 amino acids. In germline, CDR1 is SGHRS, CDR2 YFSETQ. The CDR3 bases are TGCGCCAGCAGCTTGGCCGGGGGTGGCTACACCTTC. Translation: CASSLAGGGYTF.

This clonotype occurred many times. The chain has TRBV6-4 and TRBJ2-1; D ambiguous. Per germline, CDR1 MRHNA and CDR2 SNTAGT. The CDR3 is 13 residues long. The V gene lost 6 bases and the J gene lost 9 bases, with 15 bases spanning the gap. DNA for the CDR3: TGTGCCAGCAGCCATTCGAGCGCTTCTGAGCAGTTCTTC. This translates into CASSHSSASEQFF.

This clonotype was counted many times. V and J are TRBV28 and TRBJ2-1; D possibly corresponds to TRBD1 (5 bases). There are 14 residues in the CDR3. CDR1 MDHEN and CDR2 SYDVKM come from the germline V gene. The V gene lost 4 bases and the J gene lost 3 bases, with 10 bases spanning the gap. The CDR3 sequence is CASSSVDSYNEQFF. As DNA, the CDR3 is TGTGCCAGCAGTTCTGTCGACAGCTACAATGAGCAGTTCTTC.

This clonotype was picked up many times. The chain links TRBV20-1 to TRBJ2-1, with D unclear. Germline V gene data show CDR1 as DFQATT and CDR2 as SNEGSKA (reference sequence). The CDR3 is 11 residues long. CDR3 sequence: CSTIGYNEQFF. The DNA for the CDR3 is TGCAGCACAATAGGGTACAATGAGCAGTTCTTC.